Listed below are T cell receptor beta chains from one sample, sequenced in a study of shared clonotypes between healthy human individuals. The repertoire was sequenced with immunoSEQ multiplex PCR; TCRdb's copy has only in-frame clones and lacks some. The sample holds 550,000 to 600,000 clones; around three quarters are singletons and the top ten take about 11%. The sample taken for sequencing was PBMCs. The receptors come from a woman aged 40 to 49 in good health. Some clones in this sample may be carry-over from other donors' samples. The CDR3 runs from the conserved cysteine through the conserved F or W. D genes are given only for firm matches. Expanded clones are given a class, and other clones once, few, many or no size at all.

>.|TRBJ2-7|TRBV27|.
CASSHGGGLREQYF
TGTGCCAGCAGCCACGGAGGAGGTTTGAGGGAGCAGTACTTC
>TRBD1|TRBJ2-2|TRBV11-2|once
CASSSGQGLYTGELFF
TGTGCCAGCAGCTCCGGACAGGGTTTGTACACCGGGGAGCTGTTTTTT
>.|TRBJ2-7|TRBV30|.
CAWSSPYEQYF
TGTGCCTGGAGTTCCCCTTACGAGCAGTACTTC
>TRBD2|TRBJ2-7|TRBV4-1|few
CASSPSPGLQSRRSYEQYF
TGCGCCAGCAGTCCCTCCCCGGGACTACAAAGCAGGCGATCTTACGAGCAGTACTTC
>TRBD2|TRBJ2-7|TRBV25-1|many
CASRPPGGSYEQYF
TGTGCCAGCAGACCCCCGGGAGGCTCTTACGAGCAGTACTTC
>.|TRBJ1-1|TRBV6-1|few
CASSEGAGHSVDTEAFF
TGTGCCAGCAGTGAAGGAGCTGGACACTCTGTCGACACTGAAGCTTTCTTT
>TRBD2|TRBJ2-3|TRBV5-1|few
CASSLGASGSTDTQYF
TGCGCCAGCAGCTTGGGGGCTAGCGGTAGCACAGATACGCAGTATTTT
>TRBD2|TRBJ2-5|TRBV6-1|once
CASGPGLASETQYF
TGTGCCAGCGGCCCGGGACTAGCGTCAGAGACCCAGTACTTC
>TRBD1|TRBJ2-2|TRBV28|.
CASSFYFVGTGNTGELFF
TGTGCCAGCAGTTTTTATTTCGTCGGGACAGGAAACACCGGGGAGCTGTTTTTT
>.|TRBJ2-7|TRBV5-5|few
CASSPEGRTYEQYF
TGTGCCAGCAGCCCCGAGGGCCGGACCTACGAGCAGTACTTC
>.|TRBJ1-1|TRBV28|.
CARGTEAFF
TGTGCAAGGGGGACTGAAGCTTTCTTT
>.|TRBJ2-1|TRBV5-6|.
CASSLVGAPLSYNEQFF
TGTGCCAGCAGCTTGGTGGGAGCCCCACTCTCCTACAATGAGCAGTTCTTC
>TRBD2|TRBJ2-2|TRBV6-1|.
CANSQAGGTGELFF
TGTGCCAACTCCCAAGCGGGAGGCACCGGGGAGCTGTTTTTT
>TRBD2|TRBJ2-7|TRBV7-2|.
CASSLRGVYEQYF
TGTGCCAGCAGCTTACGGGGGGTCTACGAGCAGTACTTC
>.|TRBJ1-3|TRBV2|.
CASSVEAANTIYF
TGTGCCAGCAGTGTGGAGGCCGCGAACACCATATATTTT
>.|TRBJ2-1|TRBV2|.
CASSEGVGAGQFF
TGTGCCAGCAGTGAAGGGGTAGGGGCCGGGCAGTTCTTC
>TRBD1|TRBJ1-1|TRBV7-8|.
CASRQGDRVEAFF
TGTGCCAGCAGGCAGGGGGACAGGGTAGAAGCTTTCTTT
>.|TRBJ1-1|TRBV27|.
CASSFRGPVTEAFF
TGTGCCAGCAGTTTTCGGGGCCCGGTCACTGAAGCTTTCTTT
>TRBD1|TRBJ2-7|TRBV7-8|.
CASSPPLLGQGAYEQYF
TGTGCCAGCAGCCCTCCCCTTTTGGGACAGGGGGCCTACGAGCAGTACTTC
>.|TRBJ2-6|TRBV6-1|.
CASSDDSSGANVLTF
TGTGCCAGCAGTGACGACAGCTCTGGGGCCAACGTCCTGACTTTC
>TRBD1|TRBJ2-5|TRBV7-3|many
CASSPGQGETQYF
TGTGCCAGCAGCCCTGGACAGGGAGAGACCCAGTACTTC
>.|TRBJ2-7|TRBV6-1|.
CASSEATLAVVAYEQYF
TGTGCCAGCAGTGAAGCCACTTTGGCGGTAGTCGCCTACGAGCAGTACTTC